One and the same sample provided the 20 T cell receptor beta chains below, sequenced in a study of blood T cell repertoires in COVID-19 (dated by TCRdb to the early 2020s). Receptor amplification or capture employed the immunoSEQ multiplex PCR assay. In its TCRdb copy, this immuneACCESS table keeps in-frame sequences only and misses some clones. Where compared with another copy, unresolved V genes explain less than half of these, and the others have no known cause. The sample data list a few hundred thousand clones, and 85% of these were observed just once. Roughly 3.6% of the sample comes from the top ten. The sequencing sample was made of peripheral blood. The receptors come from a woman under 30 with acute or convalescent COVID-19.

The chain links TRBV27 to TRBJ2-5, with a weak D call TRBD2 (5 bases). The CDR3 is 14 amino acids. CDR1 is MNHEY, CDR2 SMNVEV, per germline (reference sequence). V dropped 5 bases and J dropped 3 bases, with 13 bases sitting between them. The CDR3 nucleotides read TGTGCCAGCAGTCTCGGGATGGGAGAAGAGACCCAGTACTTC. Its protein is CASSLGMGEETQYF.

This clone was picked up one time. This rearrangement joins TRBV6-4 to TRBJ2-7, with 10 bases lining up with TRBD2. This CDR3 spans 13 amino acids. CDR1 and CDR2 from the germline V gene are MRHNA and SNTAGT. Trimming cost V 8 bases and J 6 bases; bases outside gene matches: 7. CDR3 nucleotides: TGTGCCAGCGCGATAGCGGGAGGAAGCGAGCAGTACTTC. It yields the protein CASAIAGGSEQYF.

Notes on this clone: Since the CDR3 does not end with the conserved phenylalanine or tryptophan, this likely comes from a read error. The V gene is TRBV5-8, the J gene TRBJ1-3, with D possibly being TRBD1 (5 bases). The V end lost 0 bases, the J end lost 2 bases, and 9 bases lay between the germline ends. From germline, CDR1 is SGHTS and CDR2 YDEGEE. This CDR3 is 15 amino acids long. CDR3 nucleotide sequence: TGTGCCAGCAGCTTGGGGGGCGAACCTGGAAACACCATATATTCT. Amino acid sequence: CASSLGGEPGNTIYS.

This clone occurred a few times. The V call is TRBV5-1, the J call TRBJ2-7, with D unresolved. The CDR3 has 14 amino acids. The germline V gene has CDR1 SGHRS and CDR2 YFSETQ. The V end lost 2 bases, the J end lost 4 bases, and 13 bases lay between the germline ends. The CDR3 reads CASSFTGPSYEQYF. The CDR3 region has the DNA TGCGCCAGCAGCTTTACGGGTCCTTCTTACGAGCAGTACTTC.

As DNA, the CDR3 is TGTGCCAGTAGTCTCTTAGCTGGGGCCGGGGCCAACGTCCTGACTTTC. Translation gives CASSLLAGAGANVLTF. This chain joins TRBV19 and TRBJ2-6; D is perhaps TRBD1 (5 bases). Germline V gene sequence: CDR1 LNHDA, CDR2 SQIVND (reference sequence). The CDR3 consists of 16 residues. The V end lost 5 bases, the J end lost 4 bases, and 15 bases lay between the germline ends.

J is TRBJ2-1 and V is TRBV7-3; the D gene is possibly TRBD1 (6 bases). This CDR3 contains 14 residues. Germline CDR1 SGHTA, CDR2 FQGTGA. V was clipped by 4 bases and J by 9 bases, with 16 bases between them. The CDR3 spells CASSSEVRGSEQFF. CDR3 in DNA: TGTGCCAGCAGCTCTGAAGTTAGGGGGAGTGAGCAGTTCTTC.

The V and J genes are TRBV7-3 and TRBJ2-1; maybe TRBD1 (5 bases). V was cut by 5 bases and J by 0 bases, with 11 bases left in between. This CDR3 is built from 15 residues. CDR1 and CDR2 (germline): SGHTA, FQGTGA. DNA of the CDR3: TGTGCCAGCAGCGTCACAGGTGCCTCCTACAATGAGCAGTTCTTC. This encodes CASSVTGASYNEQFF.

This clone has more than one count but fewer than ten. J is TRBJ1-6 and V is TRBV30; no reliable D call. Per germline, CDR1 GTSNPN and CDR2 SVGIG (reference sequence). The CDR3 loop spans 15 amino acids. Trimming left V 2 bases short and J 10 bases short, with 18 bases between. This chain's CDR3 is CAWSPGVLIESPLHF. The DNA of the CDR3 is TGTGCCTGGAGTCCGGGAGTCTTAATTGAATCACCCCTCCACTTT.

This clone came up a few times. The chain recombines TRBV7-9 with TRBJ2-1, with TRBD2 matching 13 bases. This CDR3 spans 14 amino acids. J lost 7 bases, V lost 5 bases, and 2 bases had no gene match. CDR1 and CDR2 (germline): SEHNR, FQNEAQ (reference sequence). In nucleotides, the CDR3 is TGTGCCAGCAGCCTGGGACTAGCGGGAAATGAGCAGTTCTTC. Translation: CASSLGLAGNEQFF.

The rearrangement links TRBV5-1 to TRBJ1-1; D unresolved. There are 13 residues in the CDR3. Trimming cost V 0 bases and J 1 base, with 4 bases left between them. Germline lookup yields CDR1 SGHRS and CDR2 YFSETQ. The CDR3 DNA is TGCGCCAGCAGCTTGGTTAGGAACACTGAAGCTTTCTTT. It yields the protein CASSLVRNTEAFF.

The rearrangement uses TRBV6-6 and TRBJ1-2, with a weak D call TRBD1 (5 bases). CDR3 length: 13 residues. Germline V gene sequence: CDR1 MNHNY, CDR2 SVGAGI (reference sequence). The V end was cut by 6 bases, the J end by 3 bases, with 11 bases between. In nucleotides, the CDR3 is TGTGCCAGCAGCGAGGGGACTCACTATGGCTACACCTTC. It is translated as CASSEGTHYGYTF.

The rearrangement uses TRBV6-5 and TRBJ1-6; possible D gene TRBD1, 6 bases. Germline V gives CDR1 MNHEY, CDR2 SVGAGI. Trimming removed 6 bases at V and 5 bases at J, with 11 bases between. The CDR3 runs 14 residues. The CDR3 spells CASRTDRNNSPLHF. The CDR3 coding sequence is TGTGCCAGCAGAACGGACAGAAATAATTCACCCCTCCACTTT.

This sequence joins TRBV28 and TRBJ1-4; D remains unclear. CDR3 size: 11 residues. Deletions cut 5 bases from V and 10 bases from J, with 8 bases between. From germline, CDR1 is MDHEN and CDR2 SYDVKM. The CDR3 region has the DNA TGTGCCAGCAGTGGACTGCCAAAACTGTTTTTT. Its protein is CASSGLPKLFF.

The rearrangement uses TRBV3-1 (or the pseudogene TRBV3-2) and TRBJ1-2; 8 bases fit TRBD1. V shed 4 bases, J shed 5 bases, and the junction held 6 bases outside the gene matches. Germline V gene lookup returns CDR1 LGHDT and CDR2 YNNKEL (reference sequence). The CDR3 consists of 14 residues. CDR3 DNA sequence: TGTGCCAGCAGCCTTGGACAGGGTGGGTATGGCTACACCTTC. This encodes CASSLGQGGYGYTF.

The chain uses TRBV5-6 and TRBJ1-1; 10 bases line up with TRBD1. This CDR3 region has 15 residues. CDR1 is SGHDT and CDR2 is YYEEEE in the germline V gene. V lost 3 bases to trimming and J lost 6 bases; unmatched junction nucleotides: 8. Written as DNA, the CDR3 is TGTGCCAGCAGCTCCCCCGGACAGGGGGAATCTGAAGCTTTCTTT. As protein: CASSSPGQGESEAFF. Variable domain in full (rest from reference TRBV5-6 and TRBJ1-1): DAGVTQSPTHLIKTRGQQVTLRCSPKSGHDTVSWYQQALGQGPQFIFQYYEEEERQRGNFPDRFSGHQFPNYSSELNVNALLLGDSALYLCASSSPGQGESEAFFGQGTRLTVV.

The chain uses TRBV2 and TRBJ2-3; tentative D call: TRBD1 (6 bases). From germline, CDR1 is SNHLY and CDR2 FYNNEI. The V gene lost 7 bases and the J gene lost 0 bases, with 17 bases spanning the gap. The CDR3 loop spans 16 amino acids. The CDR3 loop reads CASISQGRVSTDTQYF. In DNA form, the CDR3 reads TGTGCCAGCATATCTCAGGGGCGGGTCAGCACAGATACGCAGTATTTT.

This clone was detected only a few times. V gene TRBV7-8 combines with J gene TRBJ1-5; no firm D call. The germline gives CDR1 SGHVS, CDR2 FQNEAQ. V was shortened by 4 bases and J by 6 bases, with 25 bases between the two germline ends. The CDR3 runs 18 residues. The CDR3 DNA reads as TGTGCCAGCAGCTCCACCCCCGCCCAAATATCCCGGGGTCAGCCCCAGCATTTT. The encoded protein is CASSSTPAQISRGQPQHF.

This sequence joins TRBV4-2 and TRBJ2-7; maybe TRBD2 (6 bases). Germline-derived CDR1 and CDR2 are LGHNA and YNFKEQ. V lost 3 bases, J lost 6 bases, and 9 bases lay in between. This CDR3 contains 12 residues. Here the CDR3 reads CASSHLGGEQYF. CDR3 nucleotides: TGTGCCAGCAGCCACTTGGGGGGCGAGCAGTACTTC.

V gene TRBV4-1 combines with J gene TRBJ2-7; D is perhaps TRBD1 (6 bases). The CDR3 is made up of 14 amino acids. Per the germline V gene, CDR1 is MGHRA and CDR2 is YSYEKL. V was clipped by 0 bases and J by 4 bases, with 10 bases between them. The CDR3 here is CASSQDSQGYEQYF. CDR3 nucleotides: TGCGCCAGCAGCCAAGATTCACAGGGTTACGAGCAGTACTTC.

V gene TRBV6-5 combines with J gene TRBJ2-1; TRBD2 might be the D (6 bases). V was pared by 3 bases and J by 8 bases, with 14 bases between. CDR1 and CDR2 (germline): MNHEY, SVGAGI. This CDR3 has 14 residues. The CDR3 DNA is TGTGCCAGCAGTTATAGGGCGGGATGGGATGAGCAGTTCTTC. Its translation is CASSYRAGWDEQFF.